This T cell receptor beta chain was documented in a study of Ad26.COV2.S vaccination and SARS-CoV-2 variants. Study results and caveats: Participants in the vaccine arm had higher spike-specific TCR breadth; placebo recipients had lower.

Per the germline V gene, CDR1 is SGHRS and CDR2 is YFSETQ. The CDR3 covers 15 residues. The V end was cut by 0 bases, the J end by 5 bases, with 14 bases between. The protocol was immunoSEQ multiplex PCR, while the TCRdb copy is restricted to in-frame clones and leaves out a portion. The sample contains hundreds of thousands of clones, 85% of which appear only once. Treatment here: roughly 19 received Ad26.COV2.S at low or high dose, single or two shots; 5 received placebo; per-sample allocation not given. The samples date from day 63 after the first vaccine or placebo injection. This Boston cohort included adults aged 18-55 years. Concerning this clone: Its antigen is as yet unknown.

The chain uses TRBV5-1 and TRBJ2-5; D may be TRBD2 (6 bases). The sample in question was peripheral blood, obtained in a trial of Ad26.COV2.S vaccine versus placebo. This sequence was found in a person aged 18-60 years who received the Ad26.COV2.S COVID-19 vaccine or a placebo. The CDR3, as DNA: TGCGCCAGCAGCTTGGCCTTGGGCGGGAAGGAGACCCAGTACTTC. This codes for CASSLALGGKETQYF.